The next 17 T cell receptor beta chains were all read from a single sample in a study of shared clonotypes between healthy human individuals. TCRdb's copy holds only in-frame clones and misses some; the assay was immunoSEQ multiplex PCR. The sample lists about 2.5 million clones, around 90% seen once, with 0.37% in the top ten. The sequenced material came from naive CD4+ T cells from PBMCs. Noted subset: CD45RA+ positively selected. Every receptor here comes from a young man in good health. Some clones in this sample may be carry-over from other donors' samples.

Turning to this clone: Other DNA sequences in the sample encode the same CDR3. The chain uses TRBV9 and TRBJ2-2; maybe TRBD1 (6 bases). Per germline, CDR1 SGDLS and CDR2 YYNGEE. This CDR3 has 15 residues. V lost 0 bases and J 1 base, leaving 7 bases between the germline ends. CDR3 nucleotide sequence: TGTGCCAGCAGCGTAGCAGGGGTGAACACCGGGGAGCTGTTTTTT. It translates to CASSVAGVNTGELFF.

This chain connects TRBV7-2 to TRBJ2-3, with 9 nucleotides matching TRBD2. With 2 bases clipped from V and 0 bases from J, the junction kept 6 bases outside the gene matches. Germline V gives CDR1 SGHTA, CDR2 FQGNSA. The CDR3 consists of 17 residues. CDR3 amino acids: CASSLRLAGKSTDTQYF. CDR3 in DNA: TGTGCCAGCAGCTTACGTCTAGCGGGAAAAAGCACAGATACGCAGTATTTT.

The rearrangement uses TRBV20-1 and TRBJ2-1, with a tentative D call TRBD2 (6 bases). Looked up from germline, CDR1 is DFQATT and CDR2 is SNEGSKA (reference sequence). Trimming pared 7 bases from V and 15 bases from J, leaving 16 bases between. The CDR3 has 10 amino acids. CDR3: CSVRGSYPFF. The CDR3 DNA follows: TGCAGTGTTCGGGGGTCCTATCCGTTCTTC.

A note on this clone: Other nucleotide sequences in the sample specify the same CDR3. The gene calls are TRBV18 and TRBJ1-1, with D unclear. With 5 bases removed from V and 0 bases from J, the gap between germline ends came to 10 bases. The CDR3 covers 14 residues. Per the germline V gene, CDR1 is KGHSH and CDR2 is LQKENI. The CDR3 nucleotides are TGTGCCAGCTCAGAGACGGCGATGAACACTGAAGCTTTCTTT. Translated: CASSETAMNTEAFF.

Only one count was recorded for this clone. CDR3 DNA sequence: TGTGCCACCAGCGCCCCCGGGGTTTGGCAGCGCACTGAAGCTTTCTTT. Translation gives CATSAPGVWQRTEAFF. The chain links TRBV15 to TRBJ1-1; D gene uncertain. The germline V gene encodes CDR1 LNHNV and CDR2 YYDKDF (reference sequence). The V end was cut by 5 bases, the J end by 4 bases, with 20 bases between. The CDR3 sequence is 16 residues long.

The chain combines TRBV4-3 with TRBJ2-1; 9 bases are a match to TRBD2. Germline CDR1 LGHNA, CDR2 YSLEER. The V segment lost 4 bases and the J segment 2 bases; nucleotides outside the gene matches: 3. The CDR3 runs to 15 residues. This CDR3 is CASSLSGGTYNEQFF. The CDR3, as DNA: TGCGCCAGCAGCCTAAGCGGGGGGACCTACAATGAGCAGTTCTTC.

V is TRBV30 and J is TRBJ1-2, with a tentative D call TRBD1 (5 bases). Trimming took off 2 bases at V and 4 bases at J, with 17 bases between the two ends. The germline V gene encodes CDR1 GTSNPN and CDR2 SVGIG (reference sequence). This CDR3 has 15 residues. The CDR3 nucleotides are TGTGCCTGGAGTTGGGGACGGGCGCGGTCCTATGGCTACACCTTC. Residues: CAWSWGRARSYGYTF.

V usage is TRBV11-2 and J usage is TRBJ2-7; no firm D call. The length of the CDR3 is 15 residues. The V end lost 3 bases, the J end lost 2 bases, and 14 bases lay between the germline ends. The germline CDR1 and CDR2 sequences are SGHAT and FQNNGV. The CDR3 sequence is CASSFGPLGTYEQYF. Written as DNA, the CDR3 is TGTGCCAGCAGCTTCGGGCCCCTTGGAACCTACGAGCAGTACTTC.

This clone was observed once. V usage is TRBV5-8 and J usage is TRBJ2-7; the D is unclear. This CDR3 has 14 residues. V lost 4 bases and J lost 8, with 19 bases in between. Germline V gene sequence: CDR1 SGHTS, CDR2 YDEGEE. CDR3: CASSVFRTSLKQYF. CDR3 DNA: TGTGCCAGCAGCGTCTTTCGGACCTCCCTTAAGCAGTACTTC.

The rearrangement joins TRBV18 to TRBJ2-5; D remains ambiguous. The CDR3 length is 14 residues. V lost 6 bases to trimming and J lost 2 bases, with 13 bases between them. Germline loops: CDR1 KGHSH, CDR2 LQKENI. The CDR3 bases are TGTGCCAGCTCCCCGACGACTGATCAAGAGACCCAGTACTTC. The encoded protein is CASSPTTDQETQYF.

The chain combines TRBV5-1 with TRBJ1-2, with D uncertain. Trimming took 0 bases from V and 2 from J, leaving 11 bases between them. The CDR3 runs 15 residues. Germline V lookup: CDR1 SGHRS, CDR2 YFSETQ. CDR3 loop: CASSLEWGTNYGYTF. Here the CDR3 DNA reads TGCGCCAGCAGCTTGGAATGGGGAACCAACTATGGCTACACCTTC.

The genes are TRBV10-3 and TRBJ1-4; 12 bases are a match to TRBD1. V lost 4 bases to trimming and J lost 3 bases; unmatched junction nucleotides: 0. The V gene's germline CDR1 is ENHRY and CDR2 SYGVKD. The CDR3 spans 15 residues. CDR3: CAISGDRGPNEKLFF. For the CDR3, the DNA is TGTGCCATCAGTGGGGACAGGGGGCCTAATGAAAAACTGTTTTTT.

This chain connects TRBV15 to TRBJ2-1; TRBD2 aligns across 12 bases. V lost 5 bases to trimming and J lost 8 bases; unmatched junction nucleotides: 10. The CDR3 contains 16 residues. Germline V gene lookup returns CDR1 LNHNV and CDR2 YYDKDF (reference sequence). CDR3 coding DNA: TGTGCCACCAGCCCGCGTGGGACTAGCGGGTTCTATGAGCAGTTCTTC. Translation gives CATSPRGTSGFYEQFF.

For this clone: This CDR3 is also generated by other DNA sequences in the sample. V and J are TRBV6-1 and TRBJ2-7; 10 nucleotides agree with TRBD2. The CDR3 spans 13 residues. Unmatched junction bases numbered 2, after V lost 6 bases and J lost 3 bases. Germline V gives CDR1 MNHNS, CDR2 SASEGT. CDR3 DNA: TGTGCCAGCAGCAGCGGGAGGGTCTACGAGCAGTACTTC. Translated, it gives CASSSGRVYEQYF.

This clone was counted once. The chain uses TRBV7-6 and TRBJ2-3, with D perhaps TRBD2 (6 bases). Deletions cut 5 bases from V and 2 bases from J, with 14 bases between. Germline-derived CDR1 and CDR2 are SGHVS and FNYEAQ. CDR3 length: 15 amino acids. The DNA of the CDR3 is TGTGCCAGCAGCCGTACCGGGACTTACACAGATACGCAGTATTTT. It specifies CASSRTGTYTDTQYF.

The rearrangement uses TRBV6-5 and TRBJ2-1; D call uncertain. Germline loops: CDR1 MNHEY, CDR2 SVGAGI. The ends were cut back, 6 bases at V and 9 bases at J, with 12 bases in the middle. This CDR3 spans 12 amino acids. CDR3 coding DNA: TGTGCCAGCAGCCGAGGAGAGAGTGAGCAGTTCTTC. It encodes CASSRGESEQFF.

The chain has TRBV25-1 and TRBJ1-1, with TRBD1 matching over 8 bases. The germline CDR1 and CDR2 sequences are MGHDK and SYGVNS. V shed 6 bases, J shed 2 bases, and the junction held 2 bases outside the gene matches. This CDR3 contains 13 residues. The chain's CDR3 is CASRDRDNTEAFF. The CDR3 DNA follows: TGTGCCAGCAGGGACAGGGACAACACTGAAGCTTTCTTT. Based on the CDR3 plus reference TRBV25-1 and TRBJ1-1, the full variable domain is EADIYQTPRYLVIGTGKKITLECSQTMGHDKMYWYQQDPGMELHLIHYSYGVNSTEKGDLSSESTVSRIRTEHFPLTLESARPSHTSQYLCASRDRDNTEAFFGQGTRLTVV.